This T cell receptor beta chain was retrieved from a study of blood T cell repertoires in COVID-19. The overall study: Researchers got acute and convalescent COVID-19 samples from the United States, Italy and Spain. PBMCs, B-cell-depleted T cells, or T cells provided the cDNA or gDNA that made up the material.

CDR1 and CDR2 (germline): SEHNR, FQNEAQ (reference sequence). Trimming cost V 5 bases and J 5 bases, with 15 bases left between them. This CDR3 spans 14 amino acids. In the study's own analysis: Amplified reference gene primers provided the basis for estimating nucleated cell counts. The assay was immunoSEQ multiplex PCR, and TCRdb's table has in-frame clones only and misses some. V and J calls and clone size are those listed in that table; D and trimming were worked out from the DNA. This sample has 310,000 or so clones; roughly 90% occur once, and the top ten carry over 2%. This sequence joins TRBV7-9 and TRBJ1-1; D is ambiguous. The sequencing sample was made of peripheral blood. This receptor was identified in a woman between 45 and 65 years old who had recovered from COVID-19. The CDR3 loop is CASSPGFGRTEAFF. The CDR3 DNA reads TGTGCCAGCAGCCCGGGATTCGGGAGGACTGAAGCTTTCTTT.